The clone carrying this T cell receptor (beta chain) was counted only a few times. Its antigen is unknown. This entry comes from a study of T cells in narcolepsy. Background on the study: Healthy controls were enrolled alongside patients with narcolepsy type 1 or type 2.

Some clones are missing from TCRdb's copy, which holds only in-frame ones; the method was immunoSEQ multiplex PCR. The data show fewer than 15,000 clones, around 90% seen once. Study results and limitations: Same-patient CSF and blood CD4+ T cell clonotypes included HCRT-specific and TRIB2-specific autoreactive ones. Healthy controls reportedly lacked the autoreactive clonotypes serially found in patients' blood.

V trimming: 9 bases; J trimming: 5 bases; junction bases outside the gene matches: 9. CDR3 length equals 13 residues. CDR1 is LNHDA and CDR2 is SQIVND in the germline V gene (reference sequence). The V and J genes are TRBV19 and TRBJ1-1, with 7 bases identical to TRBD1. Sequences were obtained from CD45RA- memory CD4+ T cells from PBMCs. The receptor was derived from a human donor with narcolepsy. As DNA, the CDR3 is TGTGCCAGCGGCCCAGGGGGTGGGACTGAAGCTTTCTTT. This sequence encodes CASGPGGGTEAFF.